The subject of this entry is one T cell receptor (beta chain). No antigen is known for it. The sample carries other DNA sequences with the same CDR3. The CDR3 runs to 16 residues. The V segment lost 2 bases and the J segment 3 bases; nucleotides outside the gene matches: 7. Germline CDR1 and CDR2: SGHTA and FQGTGA. This specimen belongs to a study of cytotoxic CD8 clonotypes in ibrutinib-treated CLL. Looking at the study overall: Partial response occurred in 24 patients and complete response in 2; at median around 66 months, around 14 remained remitted and 12 progressed.

Findings and caveats of the study: Clonality (at baseline) was higher than in age-matched healthy donors and tracked circulating CD8+ T-cell counts.

Here immunoSEQ multiplex PCR was the method, and the copy in TCRdb shows in-frame clones only, minus some. The table lists approximately 92,000 clones, 70% to 80% of them singletons. The V and J genes are TRBV7-3 and TRBJ2-3; 8 nucleotides line up with TRBD2. The specimen comprised PBMCs, sampled after 24 months of ibrutinib treatment. The clonotype comes from a human donor with chronic lymphocytic leukemia. CDR3 amino acids: CASSLRAGGLTDTQYF. The CDR3 nucleotides are TGTGCCAGCAGCTTACGGGCGGGAGGCCTGACAGATACGCAGTATTTT. Supplemented by reference TRBV7-3 and TRBJ2-3, the full variable domain reads GAGVSQTPSNKVTEKGKYVELRCDPISGHTALYWYRQSLGQGPEFLIYFQGTGAADDSGLPNDRFFAVRPEGSVSTLKIQRTERGDSAVYLCASSLRAGGLTDTQYFGPGTRLTVL.